Below, 17 T cell receptor beta chains from the same sample are listed, as sequenced in a study of PD-1 blockade in classical Hodgkin lymphoma (dated by TCRdb to 2019 to 2021). Libraries were prepared through the immunoSEQ multiplex PCR assay. TCRdb took this table from immuneACCESS and kept in-frame rearrangements with V and J called. Such tables lack part of the clones; where checked against another copy, unresolved V genes explain under half of the gap, and the rest is unexplained. The sample profile shows some 93,000 clones; about 77% of them were found once. In total, the top ten clones hold 9.4% of the sample. Sample time point, as interpreted from the label and publication: cycle 4 day 1 (C4D1), after more than 5 weeks of nivolumab. All trial patients had relapsed after autologous stem cell transplantation, with cohorts A, B and C differing in prior brentuximab vedotin exposure. This specimen was peripheral blood mononuclear cells (PBMCs), taken before the fourth cycle of nivolumab. All receptors come from a human donor with classical Hodgkin lymphoma.

The V and J genes are TRBV5-1 and TRBJ2-2, with 7 bases lining up with TRBD2. V shed 3 bases, J shed 1 base, and the junction held 6 bases outside the gene matches. Germline V lookup: CDR1 SGHRS, CDR2 YFSETQ. The CDR3 is 16 amino acids. CDR3 sequence: CASSSEGGRNTGELFF. CDR3 coding DNA: TGCGCCAGCAGCTCCGAGGGAGGGAGGAACACCGGGGAGCTGTTTTTT.

The chain has TRBV12-2 and TRBJ1-1. TRBV12-2 is labeled a pseudogene. This CDR3 region has 16 residues. CDR3 region: CASRPRGGTVSTEAFF. CDR3 nucleotide sequence: TGTGCAAGTCGCCCCCGCGGCGGGACGGTGAGTACTGAAGCTTTCTTT.

V gene TRBV7-2 combines with J gene TRBJ2-7; D remains ambiguous. The CDR3 consists of 12 residues. The ends were cut back, 5 bases at V and 0 bases at J, with 5 bases in the middle. In germline, CDR1 is SGHTA, CDR2 FQGNSA. The CDR3, as DNA: TGTGCCAGCAGCACAAGCTCCTACGAGCAGTACTTC. It encodes CASSTSSYEQYF.

V is TRBV9 and J is TRBJ2-7; no firm D call. In germline, CDR1 is SGDLS, CDR2 YYNGEE. The CDR3 runs 14 residues. Trimming took off 4 bases at V and 0 bases at J, with 11 bases between the two ends. The CDR3 spells CASSPMHHSYEQYF. The CDR3 DNA reads as TGTGCCAGCAGCCCTATGCACCACTCCTACGAGCAGTACTTC.

The chain has TRBV5-8 and TRBJ2-7; possible D gene TRBD2, 5 bases. The germline V and J ends were trimmed by 4 bases and 2 bases, with 16 bases remaining between them. CDR1 is SGHTS, CDR2 YDEGEE, per germline. The CDR3 contains 15 residues. CDR3 protein: CASSSARGFTYEQYF. Written as DNA, the CDR3 is TGTGCCAGCAGCAGTGCACGGGGTTTCACCTACGAGCAGTACTTC.

J is TRBJ2-2 and V is TRBV10-3; 9 nucleotides match TRBD1. The germline CDR1 and CDR2 sequences are ENHRY and SYGVKD. V shed 4 bases and J 4 bases; nucleotides not matched to a gene: 10. The CDR3 extends over 17 amino acids. This CDR3 reads CAISGVGTGQITGELFF. CDR3 sequence (DNA): TGTGCCATCAGTGGGGTCGGGACAGGGCAGATCACCGGGGAGCTGTTTTTT.

The rearrangement links TRBV6-6 to TRBJ1-1, with D hard to call. V shed 0 bases and J shed 3 bases, with 5 bases lying between them. This CDR3 has 13 residues. The germline gives CDR1 MNHNY, CDR2 SVGAGI (reference sequence). This CDR3 is CASSYSTYTEAFF. The CDR3 DNA is TGTGCCAGCAGTTACTCGACATACACTGAAGCTTTCTTT.

V usage is TRBV10-3 and J usage is TRBJ2-3; 11 bases align to TRBD2. Germline loops: CDR1 ENHRY, CDR2 SYGVKD. The junction had 7 bases not matched to a gene; V was cut back by 2 bases and J by 6 bases. This CDR3 has 16 residues. The CDR3 DNA reads as TGTGCCATCAGTGAGGCTAGCGGGGGGAGGGCGGATACGCAGTATTTT. Residues: CAISEASGGRADTQYF.

This clone was detected only a few times. This chain joins TRBV19 and TRBJ1-5; no reliable D call. Germline CDR1 and CDR2: LNHDA and SQIVND (reference sequence). CDR3 size: 16 residues. V was clipped by 3 bases and J by 0 bases, with 12 bases between them. The chain's CDR3 is CASSIDGSYSNQPQHF. CDR3 sequence (DNA): TGTGCCAGTAGTATCGATGGATCATATAGCAATCAGCCCCAGCATTTT.

The genes are TRBV4-1 and TRBJ2-7; the match to TRBD2 covers 9 bases. Germline V gives CDR1 MGHRA, CDR2 YSYEKL. V lost 4 bases to trimming and J lost 2 bases; unmatched junction nucleotides: 15. The CDR3 covers 18 residues. The CDR3 sequence is CASSLKKREARTTYEQYF. The CDR3 DNA reads as TGCGCCAGCAGCCTTAAGAAGCGGGAGGCCAGAACAACCTACGAGCAGTACTTC.

Concerning this clone: Within the sample, other DNA sequences also encode this same CDR3. This sequence joins TRBV19 and TRBJ2-1, with 10 bases matching TRBD2. The CDR3 length is 15 residues. Germline CDR1 is LNHDA and CDR2 is SQIVND (reference sequence). Germline trimming cut 5 bases from V and 1 base from J; bases unmatched to any gene: 2. The CDR3 sequence is CASSPSGGSYNEQFF. CDR3 DNA sequence: TGTGCCAGTAGTCCTAGCGGGGGATCCTACAATGAGCAGTTCTTC.

The chain uses TRBV30 and TRBJ2-1; tentative D call: TRBD2 (6 bases). The CDR3 sequence is 12 residues long. The V gene lost 3 bases and the J gene lost 9 bases, with 12 bases spanning the gap. The germline V gene has CDR1 GTSNPN and CDR2 SVGIG (reference sequence). The CDR3 loop is CAWSPRGSEQFF. CDR3 sequence (DNA): TGTGCCTGGAGCCCCCGGGGGAGTGAGCAGTTCTTC.

The chain combines TRBV9 with TRBJ1-4, with a tentative D call TRBD1 (5 bases). V was clipped by 3 bases and J by 8 bases, with 17 bases between them. CDR1 and CDR2 (germline): SGDLS, YYNGEE. The CDR3 has 15 residues. Written as DNA, the CDR3 is TGTGCCAGCAGCGAAGTTGGCAGGGTCAACGAAAAACTGTTTTTT. This gives the protein CASSEVGRVNEKLFF.

The chain recombines TRBV7-9 with TRBJ1-2, with D possibly matching TRBD1 (6 bases). CDR1 SEHNR and CDR2 FQNEAQ come from the germline V gene (reference sequence). The V gene lost 4 bases and the J gene lost 6 bases, with 18 bases spanning the gap. The CDR3 sequence is 15 residues long. The CDR3 region has the DNA TGTGCCAGCAGCTCATCGAGGGCCGGGGGGCATGGCTACACCTTC. This gives the protein CASSSSRAGGHGYTF.

The V call is TRBV5-4, the J call TRBJ2-1, with 10 bases aligning to TRBD2. Germline loops: CDR1 SGHNT, CDR2 YYREEE (reference sequence). The CDR3 sequence is 15 residues long. V lost 0 bases and J lost 8; bases outside the gene matches: 5. The CDR3 region is CASSLVTSGFYEQFF. The CDR3, as DNA: TGTGCCAGCAGCTTGGTGACTAGCGGGTTTTATGAGCAGTTCTTC.

The CDR3 nucleotides read TGTGCCAGCACCCTGAGGGACGGGACTAGCGGAACCCTCTACAATGAGCAGTTCTTC. This codes for CASTLRDGTSGTLYNEQFF. This chain joins TRBV7-8 and TRBJ2-1; 11 bases align to TRBD2. Germline lookup yields CDR1 SGHVS and CDR2 FQNEAQ. The V and J ends lost 7 bases and 3 bases, in that order; junction bases with no gene match: 17. This CDR3 has 19 residues.

The V call is TRBV7-3, the J call TRBJ2-1; 10 nucleotides match TRBD1. V was pared by 5 bases and J by 3 bases, with 4 bases of the junction left unmatched. CDR3 length: 15 residues. From germline, CDR1 is SGHTA and CDR2 FQGTGA. The CDR3 DNA reads TGTGCCAGCAGCCGAGACAGGGGGCTCTACAATGAGCAGTTCTTC. The encoded protein is CASSRDRGLYNEQFF.